These 25 T cell receptor beta chains came from one sample sequenced in a study of T cell changes during pregnancy in multiple sclerosis. Measured with immunoSEQ multiplex PCR; TCRdb has only the in-frame clones, and not every one. The sample shows roughly 89,000 clones, 90% to 95% of them seen only once. Source: peripheral blood, taken in the third trimester of pregnancy. The receptors derive from a female donor with multiple sclerosis, enrolled in a pregnancy study.

The chain joins TRBV28 to TRBJ1-5, with a weak D call TRBD1 (6 bases). Germline lookup yields CDR1 MDHEN and CDR2 SYDVKM. CDR3 length: 14 amino acids. Trimming stripped 3 bases from V and 5 bases from J, with 11 bases between. The CDR3 region has the DNA TGTGCCAGCAGTTTGACGACAGGCCATCAGCCCCAGCATTTT. Protein product: CASSLTTGHQPQHF.

The V and J genes are TRBV7-2 and TRBJ1-1; 10 positions match TRBD1. V dropped 3 bases and J dropped 6; count of bases not matched to a gene: 7. The germline gives CDR1 SGHTA, CDR2 FQGNSA. The CDR3 loop spans 15 amino acids. CDR3 protein: CASSFTGTGASEAFF. The CDR3, as DNA: TGTGCCAGCAGCTTTACCGGGACAGGGGCGTCTGAAGCTTTCTTT.

This clone was counted a few times. The V and J genes are TRBV5-4 and TRBJ1-2; TRBD1 agrees at 11 bases. Looked up from germline, CDR1 is SGHNT and CDR2 is YYREEE (reference sequence). The CDR3 extends over 16 amino acids. The junction had 8 bases not matched to a gene; V was cut back by 5 bases and J by 2 bases. The CDR3: CASRLDRGRTNYGYTF. The CDR3 DNA sequence: TGTGCCAGCAGACTGGACAGGGGGCGTACAAACTATGGCTACACCTTC.

The chain uses TRBV2 and TRBJ2-5; the match to TRBD1 covers 7 bases. Germline CDR1 and CDR2: SNHLY and FYNNEI. V was clipped by 5 bases and J by 5 bases; unmatched bases: 5. This CDR3 has 13 residues. The CDR3 bases are TGTGCCAGCAGTTACGACAGGGCGGAGACCCAGTACTTC. Translation gives CASSYDRAETQYF.

The genes are TRBV29-1 and TRBJ2-3, with 10 bases fitting TRBD2. Trimming took 5 bases from V and 6 from J; bases not matched to a gene: 2. Per germline, CDR1 SQVTM and CDR2 ANQGSEA. The CDR3 runs 12 residues. In nucleotides, the CDR3 is TGCAGCGTTTCTAGCGGGAGTGATACGCAGTATTTT. This codes for CSVSSGSDTQYF.

The gene calls are TRBV7-9 and TRBJ2-5; 7 nucleotides agree with TRBD2. After removal of 1 base from V and 0 bases from J, the junction contained 2 bases not matched to a gene. This CDR3 comprises 15 residues. The germline gives CDR1 SEHNR, CDR2 FQNEAQ (reference sequence). As DNA, the CDR3 is TGTGCCAGCAGCTTAGAAGCGGGGTACCAAGAGACCCAGTACTTC. Protein: CASSLEAGYQETQYF.

The CDR3 bases are TGTGCCAGCAAGGGGTCGTCGGACTATGGCTACACCTTC. Translating gives CASKGSSDYGYTF. V is TRBV28 and J is TRBJ1-2, with D possibly matching TRBD1 (5 bases). The V gene's germline CDR1 is MDHEN and CDR2 SYDVKM. The CDR3 has 13 amino acids. V shed 7 bases and J shed 3 bases, with 12 bases lying between them.

J is TRBJ2-1 and V is TRBV4-1; D remains ambiguous. Germline V lookup: CDR1 MGHRA, CDR2 YSYEKL. The CDR3 has 15 residues. Trimming took off 4 bases at V and 3 bases at J, with 13 bases between the two ends. The CDR3 loop is CASSPLGPHYNEQFF. CDR3 coding DNA: TGCGCCAGCAGCCCGTTGGGCCCTCACTACAATGAGCAGTTCTTC.

V gene TRBV7-2 combines with J gene TRBJ2-4; TRBD1 matches 8 bases. There are 16 residues in the CDR3. Germline values: CDR1 SGHTA, CDR2 FQGNSA. The junction had 7 bases not matched to a gene; V was cut back by 5 bases and J by 1 base. CDR3 residues: CASSHGTGSAKNIQYF. The CDR3 nucleotides are TGTGCCAGCAGCCACGGGACAGGAAGCGCCAAAAACATTCAGTACTTC.

This chain links TRBV9 with TRBJ1-3; 7 bases are a match to TRBD1. The germline CDR1 and CDR2 sequences are SGDLS and YYNGEE. V dropped 3 bases and J dropped 0; count of bases not matched to a gene: 9. This CDR3 has 17 residues. The CDR3 loop reads CASSDRTGDFSGNTIYF. DNA for the CDR3: TGTGCCAGCAGCGACCGGACAGGCGACTTCTCTGGAAACACCATATATTTT.

V usage is TRBV28 and J usage is TRBJ2-7; 9 bases are a match to TRBD2. CDR3 size: 18 residues. With 6 bases clipped from V and 7 bases from J, the junction kept 22 bases outside the gene matches. Per germline, CDR1 MDHEN and CDR2 SYDVKM. The chain's CDR3 is CASSRRLPWRREGYEQYF. In DNA, the CDR3 is TGTGCCAGCAGCAGACGCCTCCCTTGGAGGCGGGAGGGCTATGAGCAGTACTTC.

The V call is TRBV11-2, the J call TRBJ2-7, with no clear D. Per germline, CDR1 SGHAT and CDR2 FQNNGV. This CDR3 spans 13 amino acids. Trimming pared 5 bases from V and 4 bases from J, leaving 12 bases between. The CDR3 region is CASSVQAPYEQYF. CDR3 sequence (DNA): TGTGCCAGCAGCGTCCAGGCCCCTTACGAGCAGTACTTC.

The rearrangement uses TRBV28 and TRBJ1-4, with D perhaps matching TRBD1 (6 bases). The V gene lost 7 bases and the J gene lost 5 bases, with 14 bases spanning the gap. The CDR3 spans 14 residues. CDR1 and CDR2 from the germline V gene are MDHEN and SYDVKM. CDR3 in DNA: TGTGCCAGCAACCTACAGGGTTCGAATGAAAAACTGTTTTTT. It specifies CASNLQGSNEKLFF.

The chain has TRBV9 and TRBJ2-7; D might be TRBD2 (6 bases). This CDR3 contains 16 residues. Germline CDR1 SGDLS, CDR2 YYNGEE. The V gene lost 0 bases and the J gene lost 0 bases, with 13 bases spanning the gap. CDR3 nucleotide sequence: TGTGCCAGCAGCGTAGGCGGGGAACATAGCTCCTACGAGCAGTACTTC. Amino acid sequence: CASSVGGEHSSYEQYF.

J is TRBJ2-7 and V is TRBV6-5, with D possibly TRBD1 on 5 matching bases. The CDR3 consists of 14 residues. Germline V gives CDR1 MNHEY, CDR2 SVGAGI. Trimming removed 6 bases at V and 2 bases at J, with 14 bases between. CDR3 nucleotides: TGTGCCAGCAGCCGACCTCAGGACACCTACGAGCAGTACTTC. Translated: CASSRPQDTYEQYF.

The chain joins TRBV5-4 to TRBJ2-7; D might be TRBD2 (6 bases). Germline V gene data show CDR1 as SGHNT and CDR2 as YYREEE (reference sequence). V was cut by 4 bases and J by 3 bases, with 17 bases left in between. This CDR3 is 15 amino acids long. The CDR3 DNA follows: TGTGCCAGCAGCGCCGGATTAGCGGTGGACTACGAGCAGTACTTC. It specifies CASSAGLAVDYEQYF. The whole variable domain, remainder taken from reference TRBV5-4 and TRBJ2-7, is ETGVTQSPTHLIKTRGQQVTLRCSSQSGHNTVSWYQQALGQGPQFIFQYYREEENGRGNFPPRFSGLQFPNYSSELNVNALELDDSALYLCASSAGLAVDYEQYFGPGTRLTVT.

This clone appeared once. The V call is TRBV19, the J call TRBJ1-5, with D tentatively TRBD1 (6 bases). The V end lost 7 bases, the J end lost 3 bases, and 13 bases lay between the germline ends. This CDR3 region has 14 residues. CDR1 is LNHDA and CDR2 is SQIVND in the germline V gene (reference sequence). The CDR3 spells CASKIDRTNQPQHF. For the CDR3, the DNA is TGTGCCAGTAAGATTGACAGGACCAATCAGCCCCAGCATTTT.

The chain carries TRBV7-8 and TRBJ2-7; possibly TRBD1 for D (5 bases). V was cut by 5 bases and J by 0 bases, with 11 bases left in between. From germline, CDR1 is SGHVS and CDR2 FQNEAQ. The CDR3 is 14 residues long. The chain's CDR3 is CASSILRGSYEQYF. CDR3 DNA sequence: TGTGCCAGCAGCATACTAAGGGGCTCCTACGAGCAGTACTTC.

CDR3 residues: CASTSGSEAFF. Written as DNA, the CDR3 is TGTGCCAGCACCTCGGGATCTGAAGCTTTCTTT. V and J are TRBV28 and TRBJ1-1; D not resolved. CDR1 is MDHEN and CDR2 is SYDVKM in the germline V gene. The germline V and J ends were trimmed by 7 bases and 6 bases, with 9 bases remaining between them. The CDR3 sequence is 11 residues long.

The chain links TRBV29-1 to TRBJ2-1; 8 positions agree with TRBD1. V was clipped by 8 bases and J by 2 bases; unmatched bases: 11. The CDR3 has 15 residues. Germline CDR1 SQVTM, CDR2 ANQGSEA. The CDR3 protein is CSMLPGQATYNEQFF. The CDR3 nucleotides are TGCAGCATGTTACCGGGACAGGCAACCTACAATGAGCAGTTCTTC.

The chain couples TRBV28 to TRBJ2-1; 7 bases align to TRBD2. The germline V gene encodes CDR1 MDHEN and CDR2 SYDVKM. With V trimmed by 1 base and J by 10 bases, 7 bases remained unmatched. The CDR3 has 14 residues. The CDR3 sequence: CASSLLGLYVEQFF. The CDR3 bases are TGTGCCAGCAGTTTATTGGGACTATACGTAGAGCAGTTCTTC.

The rearrangement joins TRBV6-9 to TRBJ2-2; 7 bases are shared with TRBD2. The germline gives CDR1 MNHGY, CDR2 SVAAGI. The CDR3 is 18 amino acids. The J segment lost 5 bases and the V segment lost 2 bases, leaving 14 bases of the junction unmatched. DNA of the CDR3: TGTGCCAGCAGTTATCCCCTGTTGTTAGCGGGCGGGACCGGGGAGCTGTTTTTT. The encoded protein is CASSYPLLLAGGTGELFF.

The chain joins TRBV6-5 to TRBJ1-1; 7 nucleotides agree with TRBD1. Germline CDR1 reads MNHEY; CDR2 reads SVGAGI. The J segment lost 6 bases and the V segment lost 10 bases, leaving 11 bases of the junction unmatched. This CDR3 region has 13 residues. The CDR3 here is CATQQGRGAEAFF. In nucleotides, the CDR3 is TGTGCCACCCAACAGGGGCGTGGCGCTGAAGCTTTCTTT.

The chain recombines TRBV28 with TRBJ2-5; 7 bases match TRBD2. Germline V gives CDR1 MDHEN, CDR2 SYDVKM. V gave up 1 base and J gave up 1 base; unmatched junction bases: 12. The CDR3 sequence is 18 residues long. The CDR3 loop reads CASSLSPPPLAAQETQYF. For the CDR3, the DNA is TGTGCCAGCAGTTTATCCCCACCCCCTCTAGCGGCCCAAGAGACCCAGTACTTC. Full variable domain (missing parts from reference TRBV28 and TRBJ2-5): DVKVTQSSRYLVKRTGEKVFLECVQDMDHENMFWYRQDPGLGLRLIYFSYDVKMKEKGDIPEGYSVSREKKERFSLILESASTNQTSMYLCASSLSPPPLAAQETQYFGPGTRLLVL.

The gene calls are TRBV9 and TRBJ2-1, with D unresolved. V was trimmed by 0 bases and J by 0 bases, leaving 7 bases between them. This CDR3 is 15 amino acids long. CDR1 and CDR2 (germline): SGDLS, YYNGEE. The CDR3 DNA reads TGTGCCAGCAGCGTAGACCCCAGCTCCTACAATGAGCAGTTCTTC. It is translated as CASSVDPSSYNEQFF.